The 19 T cell receptor beta chains given below trace back to one sample, sequenced in a study of immune evolution from preneoplasia to lung adenocarcinoma. Data came from immunoSEQ multiplex PCR; TCRdb stores just in-frame clones and leaves some out. This table has about 8,200 clones, 65% to 85% appearing once. Material: FFPE adjacent normal lung tissue. These receptors all come from a person aged 65 to 79 with lung adenocarcinoma.

CDR3 in DNA: TGTGCCAGCAGTTTGGGGGTGGGGGGCCACTATGGCTACACCTTC. This translates into CASSLGVGGHYGYTF. The chain combines TRBV28 with TRBJ1-2; D possibly corresponds to TRBD1 (6 bases). The CDR3 runs 15 residues. The germline V and J ends were trimmed by 3 bases and 3 bases, with 14 bases remaining between them. Germline V CDR1 and CDR2: MDHEN, SYDVKM.

The V call is TRBV5-1, the J call TRBJ2-3, with D perhaps assigned TRBD1 or TRBD2 (5 bases each). Germline values: CDR1 SGHRS, CDR2 YFSETQ. CDR3 size: 15 residues. The V end was cut by 3 bases, the J end by 0 bases, with 11 bases between. The chain's CDR3 is CASSSRGFSTDTQYF. CDR3 bases: TGCGCCAGCAGCTCACGGGGCTTTAGCACAGATACGCAGTATTTT.

This chain joins TRBV6-1 and TRBJ1-4; a weak D match, TRBD1 (5 bases). Germline V gives CDR1 MNHNS, CDR2 SASEGT. There are 12 residues in the CDR3. V lost 6 bases to trimming and J lost 11 bases, with 13 bases between them. This chain's CDR3 is CASSSDGGKLFF. The CDR3 DNA reads TGTGCCAGCAGCTCAGACGGGGGGAAACTGTTTTTT.

The genes are TRBV6-5 and TRBJ1-1, with D maybe TRBD1 (6 bases). V lost 5 bases and J lost 6, with 19 bases in between. This CDR3 is 15 amino acids long. Germline CDR1 and CDR2: MNHEY and SVGAGI. CDR3 bases: TGTGCCAGCAGTACAGAATTCAGGGGAGGGTCTGAAGCTTTCTTT. This encodes CASSTEFRGGSEAFF.

The chain is built from TRBV4-2 and TRBJ2-3, with a weak D call TRBD2 (6 bases). The CDR3 runs to 15 residues. Germline lookup yields CDR1 LGHNA and CDR2 YNFKEQ. V was trimmed by 5 bases and J by 0 bases, leaving 12 bases between them. Written as DNA, the CDR3 is TGTGCCAGCAGCTCAAGTGGGGGGAGCACAGATACGCAGTATTTT. Translation gives CASSSSGGSTDTQYF.

V and J are TRBV10-2 and TRBJ1-4; D uncertain. CDR3 length: 13 residues. Trimming stripped 4 bases from V and 4 bases from J, with 7 bases between. Looked up from germline, CDR1 is WSHSY and CDR2 is SAAADI. The CDR3 loop is CASSAQINEKLFF. The DNA of the CDR3 is TGCGCCAGCAGTGCCCAGATTAATGAAAAACTGTTTTTT.

This chain connects TRBV19 to TRBJ2-5; 8 bases map to TRBD2. CDR3 length equals 15 residues. Looked up from germline, CDR1 is LNHDA and CDR2 is SQIVND (reference sequence). The junction had 9 bases not matched to a gene; V was cut back by 5 bases and J by 4 bases. CDR3 coding DNA: TGTGCCAGTAGTGTCCGACTAGCGTGGCCAGAGACCCAGTACTTC. Translated: CASSVRLAWPETQYF.

This clone showed up just a few times. CDR3 coding DNA: TGTGCCAGCAGTTCCGGGACAGGGGGGTGGACGCAGTATTTT. Translated: CASSSGTGGWTQYF. The chain has TRBV6-1 and TRBJ2-3; 11 bases match TRBD1. The CDR3 runs to 14 residues. V was clipped by 5 bases and J by 9 bases; unmatched bases: 7. CDR1 and CDR2 (germline): MNHNS, SASEGT.

J is TRBJ2-3 and V is TRBV10-3; 8 bases align to TRBD2. Trimming took 3 bases from V and 4 from J; bases not matched to a gene: 3. This CDR3 region has 14 residues. Germline-derived CDR1 and CDR2 are ENHRY and SYGVKD. CDR3 DNA sequence: TGTGCCATCAGTGACGGGGGGGTGGCAGATACGCAGTATTTT. This encodes CAISDGGVADTQYF.

The V and J genes are TRBV2 and TRBJ2-6; TRBD1 matches 7 bases. The germline CDR1 and CDR2 sequences are SNHLY and FYNNEI. The CDR3 runs 17 residues. The V segment lost 6 bases and the J segment 0 bases; nucleotides outside the gene matches: 8. This chain's CDR3 is CASSQTGDLSGANVLTF. The CDR3 nucleotides are TGTGCCAGCAGCCAAACAGGGGACCTCTCTGGGGCCAACGTCCTGACTTTC.

The chain uses TRBV30 and TRBJ1-6; D ambiguous. In germline, CDR1 is GTSNPN, CDR2 SVGIG (reference sequence). With 3 bases removed from V and 7 bases from J, the gap between germline ends came to 4 bases. The CDR3 is 11 residues long. CDR3 amino acids: CAWRENSPLHF. For the CDR3, the DNA is TGTGCCTGGAGGGAAAATTCACCCCTCCACTTT. Full variable domain (missing parts from reference TRBV30 and TRBJ1-6): SQTIHQWPATLVQPVGSPLSLECTVEGTSNPNLYWYRQAAGRGLQLLFYSVGIGQISSEVPQNLSASRPQDRQFILSSKKLLLSDSGFYLCAWRENSPLHFGNGTRLTVT.

V is TRBV28 and J is TRBJ1-2, with a tentative D call TRBD1 (5 bases). Trimming removed 7 bases from V and 3 bases from J, with 18 bases in between. The CDR3 consists of 15 residues. Looked up from germline, CDR1 is MDHEN and CDR2 is SYDVKM. In DNA form, the CDR3 reads TGTGCCAGCACCAGGATGGCAGGGTTGTACTATGGCTACACCTTC. The encoded protein is CASTRMAGLYYGYTF.

This sequence joins TRBV27 and TRBJ2-3; D remains ambiguous. V was clipped by 2 bases and J by 2 bases, with 5 bases between them. Germline V gene sequence: CDR1 MNHEY, CDR2 SMNVEV (reference sequence). CDR3 length: 13 residues. CDR3 DNA sequence: TGTGCCAGCAGTTTAATCTACACAGATACGCAGTATTTT. Translating gives CASSLIYTDTQYF.

The chain has TRBV6-4 and TRBJ2-7; the D gene is possibly TRBD1 (6 bases). There are 14 residues in the CDR3. Germline V gene sequence: CDR1 MRHNA, CDR2 SNTAGT. V lost 5 bases to trimming and J lost 1 base, with 12 bases between them. As DNA, the CDR3 is TGTGCCAGCAGTCCCACTACAGGGTCCTACGAGCAGTACTTC. This encodes CASSPTTGSYEQYF.

V gene TRBV11-1 combines with J gene TRBJ2-1, with D perhaps matching TRBD2 (5 bases). The CDR3 has 13 residues. Germline values: CDR1 SGHAT, CDR2 FQDESV (reference sequence). The V end was cut by 5 bases, the J end by 9 bases, with 14 bases between. CDR3: CASSQTVGSEQFF. The CDR3 coding sequence is TGTGCCAGCAGCCAAACGGTGGGGAGTGAGCAGTTCTTC.

This rearrangement joins TRBV16 to TRBJ2-7; D remains ambiguous. The CDR3 runs to 14 residues. V lost 0 bases and J lost 0, with 6 bases in between. Germline V gene data show CDR1 as KGHSY and CDR2 as FQNENV. The CDR3 protein is CASSQSGSSYEQYF. The CDR3 nucleotides read TGTGCCAGCAGCCAATCCGGCAGCTCCTACGAGCAGTACTTC.

The chain recombines TRBV5-1 with TRBJ2-7; D tentatively reads TRBD1 or TRBD2 (5 bases each). V lost 2 bases and J lost 7, with 10 bases in between. CDR1 is SGHRS, CDR2 YFSETQ, per germline. The CDR3 covers 12 residues. In DNA, the CDR3 is TGCGCCAGCAGCTTAGGGACCGGAGAGCAGTACTTC. Its translation: CASSLGTGEQYF.

V is TRBV27 and J is TRBJ1-1; 7 bases align to TRBD1. There are 15 residues in the CDR3. V shed 6 bases, J shed 5 bases, and the junction held 12 bases outside the gene matches. Germline CDR1 is MNHEY and CDR2 is SMNVEV (reference sequence). CDR3 in amino acids: CASSRQQGRGTEAFF. For the CDR3, the DNA is TGTGCCAGCAGCCGCCAACAGGGGCGGGGGACTGAAGCTTTCTTT.

The chain combines TRBV4-1 with TRBJ1-4; D is undetermined. CDR3 length equals 14 residues. Germline CDR1 and CDR2: MGHRA and YSYEKL. Trimming stripped 1 base from V and 5 bases from J, with 8 bases between. CDR3 protein: CASSQVRGNEKLFF. DNA of the CDR3: TGCGCCAGCAGCCAAGTTAGAGGGAATGAAAAACTGTTTTTT.